This T cell receptor beta chain was identified in a study of blood T cell repertoires in COVID-19. The table came from immunoSEQ multiplex PCR; TCRdb's copy has only in-frame clones and leaves some out. This sample carries 250,000 to 300,000 clones, about 89% of them seen once, and the ten largest clones take roughly 2.3%. There are 11 residues in the CDR3. V gave up 7 bases and J gave up 2 bases, with 8 bases separating them. Germline-derived CDR1 and CDR2 are SQVTM and ANQGSEA. Specimen: peripheral blood. This TCR came from a man aged 50-59 years with acute or convalescent COVID-19. The V and J genes are TRBV29-1 and TRBJ1-2, with D unclear. This chain's CDR3 is CSEERNYGYTF. CDR3 DNA sequence: TGCAGCGAAGAGAGAAACTATGGCTACACCTTC.